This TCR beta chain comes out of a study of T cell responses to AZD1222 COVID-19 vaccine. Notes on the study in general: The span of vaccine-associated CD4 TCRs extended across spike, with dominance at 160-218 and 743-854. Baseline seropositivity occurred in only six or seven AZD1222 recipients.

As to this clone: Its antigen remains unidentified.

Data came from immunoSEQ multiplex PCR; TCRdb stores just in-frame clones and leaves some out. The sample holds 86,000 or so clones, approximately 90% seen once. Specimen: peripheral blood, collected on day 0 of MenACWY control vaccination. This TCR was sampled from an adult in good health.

The CDR3 loop reads CASSWGTGMNTEAFF. The CDR3 nucleotides are TGTGCCAGCAGCTGGGGGACAGGAATGAACACTGAAGCTTTCTTT. The chain has TRBV7-9 and TRBJ1-1; 8 bases fit TRBD1. Unmatched junction bases numbered 4, after V lost 4 bases and J lost 0 bases. Germline values: CDR1 SEHNR, CDR2 FQNEAQ (reference sequence). This CDR3 has 15 amino acids.